This entry lists 9 T cell receptor beta chains sequenced from one sample in a study of blood T cell repertoires in COVID-19. Assay used: immunoSEQ multiplex PCR; TCRdb lists only in-frame clones, some missing. This table has approximately 230,000 clones, 80% to 90% appearing once. The specimen was peripheral blood. The source of these receptors is a young man with active or convalescent COVID-19.

V usage is TRBV27 and J usage is TRBJ1-2; no clear D. The V gene lost 4 bases and the J gene lost 4 bases, with 19 bases spanning the gap. The CDR3 extends over 16 amino acids. CDR1 and CDR2 (germline): MNHEY, SMNVEV (reference sequence). The CDR3: CASSYNPTVDFYGYTF. The CDR3 nucleotides read TGTGCCAGCAGTTATAACCCCACGGTTGACTTCTATGGCTACACCTTC.

The table lists this clone with a count of one. This chain links TRBV5-5 with TRBJ2-1; TRBD2 matches 8 bases. The CDR3 spans 15 residues. The ends lost 5 bases at V and 6 bases at J; junction bases unmatched: 10. Germline assignment: CDR1 SGHKS and CDR2 YYEKEE (reference sequence). CDR3 sequence reads: CASRVSWAGGNEQFF. DNA of the CDR3: TGTGCCAGCAGGGTGTCGTGGGCGGGAGGCAATGAGCAGTTCTTC.

The gene calls are TRBV27 and TRBJ1-1, with a weak D call TRBD1 (5 bases). Trimming removed 5 bases from V and 2 bases from J, with 9 bases in between. Germline V gives CDR1 MNHEY, CDR2 SMNVEV (reference sequence). This CDR3 has 13 amino acids. In DNA, the CDR3 is TGTGCCAGCAGTCCGCAGGGTAACACTGAAGCTTTCTTT. Translated, it gives CASSPQGNTEAFF.

The chain has TRBV7-9 and TRBJ2-3, with 14 bases that match TRBD2. Germline lookup yields CDR1 SEHNR and CDR2 FQNEAQ (reference sequence). The CDR3 contains 16 residues. The V gene end was trimmed by 5 bases and the J gene end by 3 bases; junction bases not matched to a gene: 4. The CDR3 DNA is TGTGCCAGCAGCCGACTAGCGGGAGGGTCGACAGATACGCAGTATTTT. Residues: CASSRLAGGSTDTQYF.

The chain combines TRBV20-1 with TRBJ2-3, with 13 bases that match TRBD2. V shed 3 bases and J 1 base; nucleotides not matched to a gene: 10. Germline V gene lookup returns CDR1 DFQATT and CDR2 SNEGSKA (reference sequence). The CDR3 has 18 residues. CDR3 residues: CSASTSGGATFGTDTQYF. CDR3 sequence (DNA): TGCAGTGCTAGTACTAGCGGGGGGGCCACGTTTGGCACAGATACGCAGTATTTT.

The chain is built from TRBV10-3 and TRBJ1-6; a weak D match, TRBD1 (5 bases). Germline CDR1 reads ENHRY; CDR2 reads SYGVKD. The ends were cut back, 0 bases at V and 8 bases at J, with 14 bases in the middle. CDR3 length: 16 amino acids. This CDR3 is CAISESGQAAHSPLHF. In nucleotides, the CDR3 is TGTGCCATCAGTGAGTCGGGGCAGGCGGCACATTCACCCCTCCACTTT.

This chain links TRBV4-1 with TRBJ1-1; the D gene is possibly TRBD1 (5 bases). Germline CDR1 reads MGHRA; CDR2 reads YSYEKL. V lost 0 bases and J lost 4, with 12 bases in between. The CDR3 contains 15 residues. CDR3 DNA: TGCGCCAGCAGCCAAGAACTGGGAAGGGGCACTGAAGCTTTCTTT. This codes for CASSQELGRGTEAFF.

The chain is built from TRBV28 and TRBJ1-1; tentative D call: TRBD1 (5 bases). V lost 1 base, J lost 0 bases, and 15 bases lay in between. Germline CDR1 MDHEN, CDR2 SYDVKM. The length of the CDR3 is 17 residues. In nucleotides, the CDR3 is TGTGCCAGCAGTTTATTGGGGGGATCACGGTTGAACACTGAAGCTTTCTTT. Translating it yields CASSLLGGSRLNTEAFF.

The genes are TRBV10-3 and TRBJ1-1; the match to TRBD1 covers 7 bases. CDR1 and CDR2 from the germline V gene are ENHRY and SYGVKD. The junction had 10 bases not matched to a gene; V was cut back by 7 bases and J by 5 bases. CDR3 length equals 14 residues. The DNA of the CDR3 is TGTGCCATCAACAATAGGGGGCCGGGGACTGAAGCTTTCTTT. It specifies CAINNRGPGTEAFF.